This T cell receptor beta chain was sequenced in a study of blood T cell repertoires in COVID-19. On the study more broadly: The analysed material was cDNA or gDNA that came from T cells, B-cell-depleted T cells, or PBMCs.

Generated by immunoSEQ multiplex PCR, the TCRdb table keeps only in-frame clones and is missing some. The sample records about 59,000 clones, 73% being singletons. CDR1 is SEHNR and CDR2 is FQNEAQ in the germline V gene (reference sequence). The CDR3 length is 14 residues. Trimming left V 10 bases short and J 4 bases short, with 17 bases between. Source material: peripheral blood. The clonotype originates from a woman in her 70s with acute or convalescent COVID-19. This chain joins TRBV7-9 and TRBJ1-3; no clear D. The CDR3 sequence is CAIPLRAGGNTIYF. The CDR3 DNA is TGTGCCATACCACTAAGAGCGGGCGGAAACACCATATATTTT.